This record concerns one TCR beta chain sequence. The data were taken from a study of blood T cell repertoires in COVID-19. Study context: The study drew acute and convalescent COVID-19 samples from the United States, Italy and Spain. From T cells, B-cell-depleted T cells, or PBMCs came the material, which was cDNA or gDNA.

CDR1 is MNHEY and CDR2 is SVGAGI in the germline V gene. The CDR3 is made up of 15 amino acids. Trimming took 6 bases from V and 4 from J; bases not matched to a gene: 10. In the authors' workflow: Cell counts per sample came from amplifying reference gene primers. The data were produced by immunoSEQ multiplex PCR, yet TCRdb's version contains in-frame clones alone and is incomplete. V, J and clone size are taken as reported in that table, and D and trimming were inferred from the DNA itself. The table has more than 95,000 clones, about 86% seen once. The genes are TRBV6-5 and TRBJ2-5, with 8 bases that match TRBD1. Sequenced input: peripheral blood. This TCR was sampled from a human donor in a cohort sampled during active COVID-19. CDR3 sequence: CASSNPGGAGETQYF. The CDR3 DNA follows: TGTGCCAGCAGCAATCCAGGGGGCGCGGGAGAGACCCAGTACTTC.